One and the same sample provided the 12 T cell receptor beta chains below, sequenced in a study of T-cell memory formation after mild COVID-19. TCRdb reprocessed the 5' RACE reads with MiXCR, giving one entry per CDR3 protein. The top ten hold approximately 15% of the sample, which has 100,000 to 150,000 distinct CDR3 sequences, more than 15% seen once. Sequenced: PBMCs or a T cell subset sorted from them (not recorded which). The receptor source for this set is an adult woman who had mild COVID-19 (a few samples of this study predate the infection). Cell type and time point are not known.

The V gene is TRBV7-2, the J gene TRBJ1-4; 8 bases line up with TRBD1. V gave up 8 bases and J gave up 7 bases; unmatched junction bases: 9. In germline, CDR1 is SGHTA, CDR2 FQGNSA. The CDR3 runs to 14 residues. DNA for the CDR3: TGTGCCAGCGCAGGCCAGGGGGCGGTTGAAAAACTGTTTTTT. Translation gives CASAGQGAVEKLFF.

This chain joins TRBV20-1 and TRBJ1-6; D is uncertain. Per the germline V gene, CDR1 is DFQATT and CDR2 is SNEGSKA (reference sequence). The CDR3 runs to 16 residues. V dropped 0 bases and J dropped 3 bases, with 12 bases sitting between them. The CDR3 nucleotides read TGCAGTGCTAGAGATGGAGGCAGTGGCTATAATTCACCCCTCCACTTT. This sequence encodes CSARDGGSGYNSPLHF.

V is TRBV12-3 or TRBV12-4 and J is TRBJ1-1, with 8 bases that match TRBD1. The CDR3 extends over 18 amino acids. V shed 5 bases, J shed 1 base, and the junction held 15 bases outside the gene matches. The CDR3 DNA reads as TGTGCCAGCAGTCTAGACAGGGGTACAACCTTTGGGAACACTGAAGCTTTCTTT. It yields the protein CASSLDRGTTFGNTEAFF.

This clonotype was picked up a small number of times. The chain has TRBV7-2 and TRBJ1-2; 7 nucleotides agree with TRBD1. The CDR3 length is 14 residues. The J segment lost 8 bases and the V segment lost 1 base, leaving 7 bases of the junction unmatched. Germline V gives CDR1 SGHTA, CDR2 FQGNSA. CDR3 in amino acids: CASSLVPGGSGYTF. CDR3 nucleotides: TGTGCCAGCAGCTTAGTTCCAGGGGGTAGCGGCTACACCTTC.

The chain couples TRBV5-1 to TRBJ2-3; 7 nucleotides line up with TRBD2. Germline V gene lookup returns CDR1 SGHRS and CDR2 YFSETQ. The V and J ends lost 4 bases and 4 bases, in that order; junction bases with no gene match: 9. The CDR3 is made up of 15 amino acids. CDR3 nucleotide sequence: TGCGCCAGCAGCGGGGGGGATGGGACCCCAGATACGCAGTATTTT. It specifies CASSGGDGTPDTQYF.

The chain couples TRBV12-5 to TRBJ1-3, with 9 nucleotides matching TRBD1. CDR1 and CDR2 from the germline V gene are LGHNT and FRNRAP. V lost 4 bases, J lost 4 bases, and 2 bases stayed unmatched. The CDR3 covers 14 residues. As DNA, the CDR3 is TGTGCTAGTGGTTCGACAGGGGGGGGAAACACCATATATTTT. Protein: CASGSTGGGNTIYF.

The V and J genes are TRBV24-1 and TRBJ2-4; 9 bases are a match to TRBD1. V shed 5 bases and J 6 bases; nucleotides not matched to a gene: 10. The CDR3 spans 16 residues. Germline CDR1 and CDR2: KGHDR and SFDVKD. The CDR3 sequence: CATSGPDRGRGNIQYF. Here the CDR3 DNA reads TGTGCCACCAGTGGACCGGACAGGGGAAGGGGAAACATTCAGTACTTC.

This clonotype appeared a single time. The chain joins TRBV5-1 to TRBJ2-3; tentative D call: TRBD2 (6 bases). V was trimmed by 4 bases and J by 0 bases, leaving 9 bases between them. CDR3 length: 14 residues. The germline CDR1 and CDR2 sequences are SGHRS and YFSETQ. In nucleotides, the CDR3 is TGCGCCAGCAGCGGAGGGTATAGCACAGATACGCAGTATTTT. Residues: CASSGGYSTDTQYF.

The gene calls are TRBV6-5 and TRBJ2-1, with a tentative D call TRBD1 (5 bases). V lost 2 bases and J 4 bases, leaving 9 bases between the germline ends. Germline V gives CDR1 MNHEY, CDR2 SVGAGI. This CDR3 is 14 amino acids long. Here the CDR3 reads CASSYIDSYNEQFF. As DNA, the CDR3 is TGTGCCAGCAGTTACATCGACAGTTACAATGAGCAGTTCTTC.

This chain joins TRBV7-9 and TRBJ1-4, with D perhaps matching TRBD1 (5 bases). The CDR3 extends over 15 amino acids. The germline gives CDR1 SEHNR, CDR2 FQNEAQ (reference sequence). V was clipped by 7 bases and J by 4 bases, with 16 bases between them. Written as DNA, the CDR3 is TGTGCCAGCACCCCTACTCAGGGTGTTAATGAAAAACTGTTTTTT. Encoded protein: CASTPTQGVNEKLFF.

V is TRBV7-2 and J is TRBJ2-2, with D uncertain. The CDR3 spans 16 residues. In germline, CDR1 is SGHTA, CDR2 FQGNSA. V lost 1 base to trimming and J lost 4 bases, with 13 bases between them. The CDR3 DNA follows: TGTGCCAGCAGCTTAGAGGCCAGAACCTTCACCGGGGAGCTGTTTTTT. Residues: CASSLEARTFTGELFF.

CDR3 sequence reads: CASSPSLAGDSNEQFF. As DNA, the CDR3 is TGTGCCAGCAGCCCAAGTCTAGCGGGGGACTCCAATGAGCAGTTCTTC. This chain uses TRBV9 with TRBJ2-1; 10 bases are shared with TRBD2. CDR3 length: 16 residues. Germline CDR1 is SGDLS and CDR2 is YYNGEE. Germline trimming cut 4 bases from V and 6 bases from J; bases unmatched to any gene: 10.